These 4 T cell receptor beta chains share one sample of origin, sequenced in a study of T cell repertoires in cytomegalovirus infection (dated by TCRdb to 2018 to 2020). Sequencing was carried out with an Illumina HiSeq 1500. In TCRdb, the public reads were trimmed at Q25 with fastp and aligned with MiXCR, with productive beta chains retained. Each entry is one CDR3 protein sequence, shown with its most common DNA and genes. Here the sample has about a million distinct CDR3 sequences; less than 40% occur a single time. The ten largest account for around an eighth of the sample. This specimen's treatment or condition label, per the study, means: in vitro stimulation with specific CMV peptide epitopes to enrich CMV-specific T cells. These receptors' antigens are unknown. Material: cultured CD8+ T cells from PBMCs, obtained from culture after CMV antigen stimulation. Receptors were obtained from a human donor in good health (CMV status not recorded). Some clones in this sample may be carry-over from other donors' samples.

This chain links TRBV27 with TRBJ2-5; D possibly corresponds to TRBD1 (5 bases). The germline V gene has CDR1 MNHEY and CDR2 SMNVEV (reference sequence). The CDR3 contains 15 residues. The V end lost 2 bases, the J end lost 0 bases, and 10 bases lay between the germline ends. CDR3 protein: CASSLRGTYQETQYF. The CDR3 DNA reads TGTGCCAGCAGTTTAAGGGGAACGTACCAAGAGACCCAGTACTTC.

The chain couples TRBV6-5 to TRBJ2-2; 8 bases are a match to TRBD1. Germline V gives CDR1 MNHEY, CDR2 SVGAGI. The CDR3 is 13 residues long. V shed 6 bases, J shed 8 bases, and the junction held 5 bases outside the gene matches. CDR3 amino acids: CASSDRGKGELFF. DNA for the CDR3: TGTGCCAGCAGCGACAGGGGAAAGGGGGAGCTGTTTTTT.

This clonotype showed up many times. The V gene is TRBV6-1, the J gene TRBJ1-2; D gene uncertain. Germline CDR1 and CDR2: MNHNS and SASEGT. The V and J ends lost 7 bases and 8 bases respectively, with 14 bases between them. The CDR3 is made up of 12 amino acids. The CDR3 sequence is CASNTPPEGYTF. In DNA, the CDR3 is TGTGCCAGCAACACCCCCCCGGAGGGCTACACCTTC.

V gene TRBV7-6 combines with J gene TRBJ2-7, with D maybe TRBD1 (5 bases). Trimming pared 2 bases from V and 2 bases from J, leaving 13 bases between. Germline-derived CDR1 and CDR2 are SGHVS and FNYEAQ. CDR3 length: 15 residues. The CDR3 is CASSLMEQDTYEQYF. CDR3 nucleotides: TGTGCCAGCAGCTTAATGGAACAGGATACCTACGAGCAGTACTTC.